Shown below are 31 T cell receptor beta chains from a single sample sequenced in a study of cytomegalovirus exposure and HLA in healthy donors. Primers included in the PCR were 60 Vbeta and 13 Jbeta primers. The table came from immunoSEQ multiplex PCR; TCRdb's copy has only in-frame clones and leaves some out. This sample yields about 250,000 clones, of which just over 70% are seen a single time; under 3% belongs to the top ten. The sequencing input was PBMCs. The receptors originated from a female donor in good health and CMV-seronegative.

The J gene is TRBJ1-1, the V gene TRBV9; D gene ambiguous. The CDR3 runs to 13 residues. Germline V CDR1 and CDR2: SGDLS, YYNGEE. Between the trimmed V and J ends, which lost 4 bases and 1 base, there was a span of 8 bases. The CDR3, as DNA: TGTGCCAGCAGCTACGCGGCGAACACTGAAGCTTTCTTT. Translating it yields CASSYAANTEAFF.

This sequence joins TRBV15 and TRBJ2-1; 12 bases line up with TRBD2. This CDR3 contains 15 residues. V trimming: 4 bases; J trimming: 9 bases; junction bases outside the gene matches: 7. In germline, CDR1 is LNHNV, CDR2 YYDKDF (reference sequence). In DNA, the CDR3 is TGTGCCACCAGCAAGAGACTAGCGGGAGTAGGTGAGCAGTTCTTC. The encoded protein is CATSKRLAGVGEQFF.

The chain uses TRBV10-3 and TRBJ2-7; TRBD2 matches at 7 bases. The CDR3 loop spans 14 amino acids. Germline values: CDR1 ENHRY, CDR2 SYGVKD. J gave up 0 bases and V 3 bases, and 2 bases lay outside the gene matches. CDR3 in DNA: TGTGCCATCAGTGAACTAGCGCTCTCCTACGAGCAGTACTTC. It specifies CAISELALSYEQYF.

The chain is built from TRBV2 and TRBJ1-5; possible D gene TRBD1, 6 bases. The CDR3 runs to 13 residues. Trimming removed 8 bases at V and 2 bases at J, with 10 bases between. The germline gives CDR1 SNHLY, CDR2 FYNNEI. Written as DNA, the CDR3 is TGTGCCAGCTCAGGGGAACGCAATCAGCCCCAGCATTTT. This encodes CASSGERNQPQHF. The variable domain in full, with the rest retrieved from reference TRBV2 and TRBJ1-5, is EPEVTQTPSHQVTQMGQEVILRCVPISNHLYFYWYRQILGQKVEFLVSFYNNEISEKSEIFDDQFSVERPDGSNFTLKIRSTKLEDSAMYFCASSGERNQPQHFGDGTRLSIL.

V is TRBV9 and J is TRBJ1-3; possible D gene TRBD1, 5 bases. The germline V and J ends were trimmed by 2 bases and 4 bases, with 13 bases remaining between them. There are 15 residues in the CDR3. Germline CDR1 and CDR2: SGDLS and YYNGEE. The CDR3 loop reads CASSVGGVPGNTIYF. CDR3 DNA: TGTGCCAGCAGCGTGGGGGGGGTCCCCGGAAACACCATATATTTT. Looking up the rest from reference TRBV9 and TRBJ1-3 gives the full variable domain: DSGVTQTPKHLITATGQRVTLRCSPRSGDLSVYWYQQSLDQGLQFLIQYYNGEERAKGNILERFSAQQFPDLHSELNLSSLELGDSALYFCASSVGGVPGNTIYFGEGSWLTVV.

This clone was seen just once. This chain joins TRBV5-5 and TRBJ2-5; the match to TRBD1 covers 9 bases. V trimming: 4 bases; J trimming: 1 base; junction bases outside the gene matches: 5. Germline lookup yields CDR1 SGHKS and CDR2 YYEKEE (reference sequence). This CDR3 contains 15 residues. DNA for the CDR3: TGTGCCAGCAGCCTCCGGACAGGGGTCCAAGAGACCCAGTACTTC. It specifies CASSLRTGVQETQYF.

This clone was found once. The chain joins TRBV27 to TRBJ2-3, with a weak D call TRBD2 (6 bases). The CDR3 runs to 14 residues. Looked up from germline, CDR1 is MNHEY and CDR2 is SMNVEV (reference sequence). Trimming pared 9 bases from V and 2 bases from J, leaving 15 bases between. Here the CDR3 reads CASSRRAVTDTQYF. The DNA of the CDR3 is TGTGCCAGTAGCCGGAGGGCCGTCACAGATACGCAGTATTTT.

This clone was counted only a few times. The V and J genes are TRBV28 and TRBJ1-1; TRBD1 agrees at 9 bases. The V gene end was trimmed by 3 bases and the J gene end by 4 bases; junction bases not matched to a gene: 15. The CDR3 length is 18 residues. Germline CDR1 and CDR2: MDHEN and SYDVKM. The DNA of the CDR3 is TGTGCCAGCAGTTTTTTGTTCCGTCGGGACAGGGAATCCACTGAAGCTTTCTTT. It codes for CASSFLFRRDRESTEAFF.

The V gene is TRBV7-9, the J gene TRBJ2-6; D possibly corresponds to TRBD1 (5 bases). Germline V gives CDR1 SEHNR, CDR2 FQNEAQ (reference sequence). Trimming took off 1 base at V and 0 bases at J, with 10 bases between the two ends. This CDR3 is built from 17 residues. The CDR3 region is CASSLVAGSSGANVLTF. Here the CDR3 DNA reads TGTGCCAGCAGCTTAGTGGCAGGGTCCTCTGGGGCCAACGTCCTGACTTTC.

This clone was picked up one time. The DNA is left out, because the CDR3 cannot be placed on it with certainty; the CDR3 is given as TCRdb lists it. The rearrangement uses TRBV9 and TRBJ2-7; TRBD1, the table's D call, lacks a check against the DNA. Inclusive of both ends, the CDR3 amounts to 13 amino acids. The germline V gene has CDR1 SGDLS and CDR2 YYNGEE. The CDR3 sequence is CASSVGTGAPPCF.

The chain links TRBV28 to TRBJ2-3, with a tentative D call TRBD1 (6 bases). The CDR3 has 14 amino acids. Trimming removed 7 bases from V and 2 bases from J, with 13 bases in between. CDR1 MDHEN and CDR2 SYDVKM come from the germline V gene. CDR3 amino acids: CASNQGTHTDTQYF. As DNA, the CDR3 is TGTGCCAGCAACCAGGGGACCCACACAGATACGCAGTATTTT.

The chain recombines TRBV19 with TRBJ1-6; the D gene is possibly TRBD1 (6 bases). The CDR3 is 13 residues long. Trimming stripped 4 bases from V and 8 bases from J, with 9 bases between. Looked up from germline, CDR1 is LNHDA and CDR2 is SQIVND (reference sequence). The DNA for the CDR3 is TGTGCCAGTAGTACGGACAGACATTCACCCCTCCACTTT. This codes for CASSTDRHSPLHF.

This rearrangement joins TRBV4-1 to TRBJ2-7; 8 nucleotides line up with TRBD2. The V segment lost 1 base and the J segment 2 bases; nucleotides outside the gene matches: 10. The CDR3 totals 17 residues. Germline CDR1 is MGHRA and CDR2 is YSYEKL. CDR3 DNA: TGCGCCAGCAGCCAAGTAGGGCGGGGGGTACCGACCTACGAGCAGTACTTC. Amino acids: CASSQVGRGVPTYEQYF.

This clone appeared a few times. One junction end disagrees with the germline gene, perhaps due to a read error. V and J are TRBV7-9 and TRBJ1-5; possible D gene TRBD1, 6 bases. Germline V lookup: CDR1 SEHNR, CDR2 FQNEAQ (reference sequence). The CDR3 is 12 residues long. CDR3: CSSSLGAQPQHF. The CDR3 DNA reads as TGTTCCAGCAGCCTGGGGGCTCAGCCCCAGCATTTT. Complete variable domain (other parts from reference TRBV7-9 and TRBJ1-5): DTGVSQNPRHKITKRGQNVTFRCDPISEHNRLYWYRQTLGQGPEFLTYFQNEAQLEKSRLLSDRFSAERPKGSFSTLEIQRTEQGDSAMYLCSSSLGAQPQHFGDGTRLSIL.

The rearrangement links TRBV29-1 to TRBJ2-7; 9 bases map to TRBD1. V trimming: 7 bases; J trimming: 5 bases; junction bases outside the gene matches: 12. The CDR3 runs 14 residues. The germline gives CDR1 SQVTM, CDR2 ANQGSEA. CDR3 DNA: TGCAGCGCACAAACCGGGACAGGGATCCACGAGCAGTACTTC. Translating gives CSAQTGTGIHEQYF.

The rearrangement links TRBV2 to TRBJ2-7; the match to TRBD1 covers 7 bases. After removal of 7 bases from V and 5 bases from J, the junction contained 5 bases not matched to a gene. This CDR3 is built from 12 residues. Germline CDR1 is SNHLY and CDR2 is FYNNEI. The CDR3 sequence is CASNIDRDEQYF. CDR3 sequence (DNA): TGTGCCAGCAATATCGACAGGGACGAGCAGTACTTC.

The rearrangement links TRBV7-8 to TRBJ2-4; TRBD1 matches at 9 bases. The CDR3 is 17 residues long. With 6 bases clipped from V and 6 bases from J, the junction kept 15 bases outside the gene matches. Germline assignment: CDR1 SGHVS and CDR2 FQNEAQ. This CDR3 is CASSPGSGQGARNIQYF. The CDR3 DNA reads as TGTGCCAGCAGTCCAGGGTCGGGACAGGGTGCAAGAAACATTCAGTACTTC. The entire variable domain, with the rest obtained from reference TRBV7-8 and TRBJ2-4, is as follows: GAGVSQSPRYKVAKRGQDVALRCDPISGHVSLFWYQQALGQGPEFLTYFQNEAQLDKSGLPSDRFFAERPEGSVSTLKIQRTQQEDSAVYLCASSPGSGQGARNIQYFGAGTRLSVL.

The rearrangement uses TRBV6-6 and TRBJ2-7; TRBD2 agrees at 10 bases. The CDR3 sequence is 15 residues long. J was trimmed by 0 bases and V by 6 bases; bases with no gene match: 5. CDR1 is MNHNY, CDR2 SVGAGI, per germline (reference sequence). This CDR3 is CASSSVAGGSYEQYF. CDR3 sequence (DNA): TGTGCCAGCAGCTCAGTAGCGGGAGGCTCCTACGAGCAGTACTTC.

The gene calls are TRBV9 and TRBJ2-2; possibly TRBD1 for D (6 bases). The CDR3 sequence is 16 residues long. Between the trimmed V and J ends, which lost 1 base and 2 bases, there was a span of 12 bases. Per germline, CDR1 SGDLS and CDR2 YYNGEE. The CDR3 DNA follows: TGTGCCAGCAGCGTAAATGTGGGACAAAACACCGGGGAGCTGTTTTTT. Its translation is CASSVNVGQNTGELFF.

This clone occurred a few times. The chain carries TRBV2 and TRBJ2-1; the match to TRBD2 covers 12 bases. The germline V gene encodes CDR1 SNHLY and CDR2 FYNNEI. After removal of 4 bases from V and 8 bases from J, the junction contained 9 bases not matched to a gene. This CDR3 has 16 amino acids. DNA of the CDR3: TGTGCCAGCAGTGGCCTGACTAGCGGGAGAGGGTATGAGCAGTTCTTC. Protein product: CASSGLTSGRGYEQFF.

The V gene is TRBV25-1, the J gene TRBJ1-5, with 7 nucleotides matching TRBD1. J gave up 0 bases and V 4 bases, and 12 bases lay outside the gene matches. Germline V gene lookup returns CDR1 MGHDK and CDR2 SYGVNS. The CDR3 has 18 residues. The CDR3 DNA reads as TGTGCCAGCAGTGGCGGGGGGACAGTTTTCGATAGCAATCAGCCCCAGCATTTT. Translated: CASSGGGTVFDSNQPQHF.

This sequence joins TRBV4-1 and TRBJ2-3, with D tentatively TRBD2 (7 bases). The germline V gene encodes CDR1 MGHRA and CDR2 YSYEKL. V lost 4 bases to trimming and J lost 0 bases, with 11 bases between them. The CDR3 is 15 residues long. This CDR3 reads CASSLGGASTDTQYF. The CDR3 nucleotides read TGCGCCAGCAGCCTGGGGGGGGCTAGCACAGATACGCAGTATTTT.

The V gene is TRBV28, the J gene TRBJ2-7; D is uncertain. Per the germline V gene, CDR1 is MDHEN and CDR2 is SYDVKM. The CDR3 is made up of 12 amino acids. The V end lost 6 bases, the J end lost 6 bases, and 12 bases lay between the germline ends. The CDR3 spells CASSWALGEQYF. The CDR3 coding sequence is TGTGCCAGCAGCTGGGCCCTCGGCGAGCAGTACTTC.

This clone was observed a handful of times. The chain couples TRBV13 to TRBJ2-2; maybe TRBD2 (5 bases). Trimming cost V 4 bases and J 7 bases, with 13 bases left between them. The CDR3 is 14 amino acids. Germline V gives CDR1 PRHDT, CDR2 FYEKMQ (reference sequence). The CDR3 here is CASSSYTSVGELFF. The DNA for the CDR3 is TGTGCCAGCAGCTCCTATACTAGTGTCGGGGAGCTGTTTTTT.

The chain has TRBV19 and TRBJ1-2; D is perhaps TRBD1 (6 bases). The CDR3 loop spans 14 amino acids. Germline-derived CDR1 and CDR2 are LNHDA and SQIVND (reference sequence). V was pared by 7 bases and J by 8 bases, with 20 bases between. CDR3 sequence (DNA): TGTGCCAGTACCAACGATGACAGGAAGGGCGGCTACACCTTC. Translated: CASTNDDRKGGYTF.

The gene calls are TRBV6-5 and TRBJ1-2; no firm D call. This CDR3 region has 13 residues. CDR1 is MNHEY, CDR2 SVGAGI, per germline. V was shortened by 0 bases and J by 5 bases, with 7 bases between the two germline ends. The CDR3 spells CASSYSQDYGYTF. The CDR3 DNA reads as TGTGCCAGCAGTTACTCGCAGGATTATGGCTACACCTTC.

The chain employs TRBV27 and TRBJ2-1, with D unclear. Trimming cost V 10 bases and J 2 bases, with 15 bases left between them. CDR3 length: 14 amino acids. Germline V gives CDR1 MNHEY, CDR2 SMNVEV (reference sequence). This CDR3 reads CATAPMAAYNEQFF. DNA of the CDR3: TGTGCCACCGCCCCGATGGCAGCCTACAATGAGCAGTTCTTC.

This clone was observed a few times. This sequence joins TRBV9 and TRBJ2-3; possibly TRBD1 for D (6 bases). Per the germline V gene, CDR1 is SGDLS and CDR2 is YYNGEE. CDR3 length: 14 residues. Trimming stripped 5 bases from V and 0 bases from J, with 10 bases between. The CDR3 sequence is CASRGQFSTDTQYF. The CDR3 region has the DNA TGTGCCAGCAGAGGACAGTTTAGCACAGATACGCAGTATTTT. The whole variable domain, filled in from reference TRBV9 and TRBJ2-3, reads DSGVTQTPKHLITATGQRVTLRCSPRSGDLSVYWYQQSLDQGLQFLIQYYNGEERAKGNILERFSAQQFPDLHSELNLSSLELGDSALYFCASRGQFSTDTQYFGPGTRLTVL.

This clone showed up just a few times. V and J are TRBV7-9 and TRBJ2-7, with 9 bases lining up with TRBD2. CDR1 SEHNR and CDR2 FQNEAQ come from the germline V gene (reference sequence). V was pared by 5 bases and J by 3 bases, with 11 bases of the junction left unmatched. This CDR3 has 16 residues. This CDR3 reads CASSPDGLAFGYEQYF. CDR3 sequence (DNA): TGTGCCAGCAGCCCGGATGGACTAGCGTTTGGCTACGAGCAGTACTTC.

This CDR3 is CASSLPLVRISGNTIYF. The CDR3, as DNA: TGTGCCAGTAGTCTTCCGCTCGTGAGGATCTCTGGAAACACCATATATTTT. The chain combines TRBV19 with TRBJ1-3, with unresolved D. Germline lookup yields CDR1 LNHDA and CDR2 SQIVND (reference sequence). CDR3 size: 17 residues. Trimming cost V 5 bases and J 0 bases, with 17 bases left between them. Combining the CDR3 with reference TRBV19 and TRBJ1-3 gives the whole variable domain DGGITQSPKYLFRKEGQNVTLSCEQNLNHDAMYWYRQDPGQGLRLIYYSQIVNDFQKGDIAEGYSVSREKKESFPLTVTSAQKNPTAFYLCASSLPLVRISGNTIYFGEGSWLTVV.

V is TRBV5-1 and J is TRBJ2-2; maybe TRBD2 (6 bases). Germline V lookup: CDR1 SGHRS, CDR2 YFSETQ. Trimming pared 5 bases from V and 2 bases from J, leaving 13 bases between. This CDR3 is 15 amino acids long. CDR3 coding DNA: TGCGCCAGCAGGTGGAACGCGGGAAACACCGGGGAGCTGTTTTTT. Its translation is CASRWNAGNTGELFF.